This paragraph covers one TCR beta chain sequence. One entry per CDR3 protein results from TCRdb running MiXCR on the 5' RACE reads. There are some 300,000 distinct CDR3 sequences in the sample; 9% to 15% occur only once, and 7.2% lies in the top ten. The CDR3 loop spans 12 amino acids. The germline V gene encodes CDR1 WSHSY and CDR2 SAAADI. V lost 6 bases and J 8 bases, leaving 11 bases between the germline ends. The data were obtained in a study of identical twins. These data also featured in a second study, about yellow fever vaccine responses in identical twins. This second study notes: Reportedly, twins' vaccine T cell responses looked partly convergent and partly personalized.

This TCR came from a woman between 18 and 29 years old in good health. The rearrangement joins TRBV10-2 to TRBJ2-1, with D possibly matching TRBD2 (5 bases). The sequencing sample was made of CD8+ T cells sorted from blood. This CDR3 reads CASRSMGDEQFF. CDR3 DNA sequence: TGCGCCAGCAGATCCATGGGAGATGAGCAGTTCTTC.